These 32 T cell receptor beta chains share one sample of origin, sequenced in a study of cytomegalovirus exposure and HLA in healthy donors. Sequencing used immunoSEQ multiplex PCR; TCRdb keeps in-frame clones, though not all of them. The sample contains around 150,000 clones, around 81% of which appear only once. The material sequenced was PBMCs. These TCRs come from a man younger than 45 in good health and CMV-seropositive.

This clone was detected only a few times. This chain uses TRBV19 with TRBJ1-2; 8 bases map to TRBD1. Unmatched junction bases numbered 2, after V lost 6 bases and J lost 8 bases. This CDR3 contains 11 residues. The germline gives CDR1 LNHDA, CDR2 SQIVND (reference sequence). This CDR3 reads CASRTGDGYTF. As DNA, the CDR3 is TGTGCCAGTAGGACAGGGGACGGCTACACCTTC.

The rearrangement uses TRBV11-2 and TRBJ2-5; TRBD1 is a possible D gene (5 bases). Germline CDR1 reads SGHAT; CDR2 reads FQNNGV. Between the trimmed V and J ends, which lost 6 bases and 0 bases, there was a span of 14 bases. The CDR3 runs to 15 residues. The CDR3 nucleotides read TGTGCCAGCAGTCGACAGATTTCGTACCAAGAGACCCAGTACTTC. Protein sequence: CASSRQISYQETQYF. Variable domain in full (rest from reference TRBV11-2 and TRBJ2-5): EAGVAQSPRYKIIEKRQSVAFWCNPISGHATLYWYQQILGQGPKLLIQFQNNGVVDDSQLPKDRFSAERLKGVDSTLKIQPAKLEDSAVYLCASSRQISYQETQYFGPGTRLLVL.

This sequence joins TRBV29-1 and TRBJ1-5; 8 nucleotides align to TRBD1. Germline CDR1 reads SQVTM; CDR2 reads ANQGSEA. This CDR3 has 14 amino acids. V lost 6 bases, J lost 0 bases, and 4 bases stayed unmatched. The DNA of the CDR3 is TGCAGCGTATTGACAGGGGATAGCAATCAGCCCCAGCATTTT. This encodes CSVLTGDSNQPQHF.

V gene TRBV9 combines with J gene TRBJ2-5; D possibly corresponds to TRBD2 (6 bases). Germline V CDR1 and CDR2: SGDLS, YYNGEE. The V gene lost 4 bases and the J gene lost 1 base, with 14 bases spanning the gap. The CDR3 extends over 15 amino acids. The CDR3 region is CASSTSWPSQETQYF. The CDR3 DNA sequence: TGTGCCAGCAGCACTAGCTGGCCGAGCCAAGAGACCCAGTACTTC.

This chain connects TRBV29-1 to TRBJ1-1; 7 nucleotides agree with TRBD1. This CDR3 is built from 15 residues. From germline, CDR1 is SQVTM and CDR2 ANQGSEA. V lost 0 bases, J lost 4 bases, and 8 bases stayed unmatched. CDR3 nucleotides: TGCAGCGTTGAAGATCGCTTACAGGGGCTCACTGAAGCTTTCTTT. As protein: CSVEDRLQGLTEAFF.

The genes are TRBV29-1 and TRBJ1-1; perhaps TRBD1 as D (6 bases). The CDR3 runs to 14 residues. With 6 bases removed from V and 4 bases from J, the gap between germline ends came to 18 bases. CDR1 is SQVTM, CDR2 ANQGSEA, per germline. The CDR3 spells CSVPTDRLATEAFF. As DNA, the CDR3 is TGCAGCGTCCCAACCGACAGGCTGGCCACTGAAGCTTTCTTT.

This rearrangement joins TRBV18 to TRBJ1-5; 7 nucleotides align to TRBD1. Germline assignment: CDR1 KGHSH and CDR2 LQKENI. The CDR3 loop spans 16 amino acids. V lost 6 bases to trimming and J lost 2 bases; unmatched junction nucleotides: 10. The CDR3 reads CASSTQGLGGNQPQHF. CDR3 sequence (DNA): TGTGCCAGCTCGACACAGGGGTTGGGTGGCAATCAGCCCCAGCATTTT.

This clone is a singleton in its sample. This chain connects TRBV30 to TRBJ2-7; TRBD2 matches at 10 bases. The CDR3 runs to 16 residues. CDR1 and CDR2 (germline): GTSNPN, SVGIG (reference sequence). V shed 3 bases, J shed 0 bases, and the junction held 8 bases outside the gene matches. CDR3 sequence: CAWRPLLAGHSYEQYF. The CDR3 DNA is TGTGCCTGGAGACCTCTACTAGCGGGGCACTCCTACGAGCAGTACTTC.

The V and J genes are TRBV2 and TRBJ2-5, with TRBD1 as a possible D gene (8 bases). The CDR3 spans 14 residues. The germline V and J ends were trimmed by 4 bases and 5 bases, with 14 bases remaining between them. Germline CDR1 and CDR2: SNHLY and FYNNEI. The CDR3 reads CASSARGRGETQYF. In DNA, the CDR3 is TGTGCCAGCAGTGCCAGGGGGCGGGGGGAGACCCAGTACTTC.

This chain links TRBV19 with TRBJ2-3; 8 nucleotides align to TRBD2. The CDR3 has 17 residues. J gave up 5 bases and V 3 bases, and 13 bases lay outside the gene matches. Germline loops: CDR1 LNHDA, CDR2 SQIVND (reference sequence). CDR3 amino acids: CASSMYPARGGGDTQYF. CDR3 sequence (DNA): TGTGCCAGTAGTATGTACCCCGCCCGGGGGGGAGGAGATACGCAGTATTTT.

Sample share makes this clone medium-sized. The rearrangement links TRBV6-4 to TRBJ2-3, with TRBD2 matching over 13 bases. Germline CDR1 is MRHNA and CDR2 is SNTAGT. The CDR3 runs 16 residues. V lost 2 bases to trimming and J lost 2 bases; unmatched junction nucleotides: 1. The DNA of the CDR3 is TGTGCCAGCAGTGACACTAGCGGGGGGGCCACAGATACGCAGTATTTT. This sequence encodes CASSDTSGGATDTQYF.

V and J are TRBV19 and TRBJ1-6, with 11 nucleotides matching TRBD1. This CDR3 contains 15 residues. The ends lost 3 bases at V and 8 bases at J; junction bases unmatched: 3. CDR1 and CDR2 from the germline V gene are LNHDA and SQIVND (reference sequence). The CDR3 loop is CASSMDRGLYSPLHF. DNA for the CDR3: TGTGCCAGTAGTATGGACAGGGGGCTTTATTCACCCCTCCACTTT.

This chain joins TRBV12-2 and TRBJ1-1; the D call in the table, TRBD1, was not verified against the DNA. TRBV12-2 is shown as a pseudogene. The CDR3 has 15 residues. The CDR3 DNA reads TGTGCAAGTCGGAGAGACAGCCCCTGGAGCACTGAAGCTTTCTTT. As protein: CASRRDSPWSTEAFF.

In this sample, this clone turned up a few times. The chain recombines TRBV27 with TRBJ2-7; the D gene is possibly TRBD2 (6 bases). Trimming removed 6 bases at V and 3 bases at J, with 12 bases between. CDR3 size: 13 residues. Germline CDR1 MNHEY, CDR2 SMNVEV (reference sequence). The CDR3 loop reads CASRRSGGYEQYF. CDR3 in DNA: TGTGCCAGCAGAAGGTCCGGGGGCTACGAGCAGTACTTC.

J is TRBJ2-7 and V is TRBV9; 9 nucleotides line up with TRBD2. The CDR3 runs to 14 residues. Germline loops: CDR1 SGDLS, CDR2 YYNGEE. V was clipped by 2 bases and J by 3 bases; unmatched bases: 3. CDR3 sequence: CASSVASGVYEQYF. The CDR3 nucleotides are TGTGCCAGCAGCGTTGCTAGCGGGGTCTACGAGCAGTACTTC.

This clone turned up a few times. The chain carries TRBV18 and TRBJ2-5; possibly TRBD2 for D (7 bases). Germline lookup yields CDR1 KGHSH and CDR2 LQKENI. The CDR3 contains 14 residues. Trimming pared 3 bases from V and 5 bases from J, leaving 13 bases between. The CDR3 DNA reads TGTGCCAGCTCACCTCGCGGGGGCGCGGAGACCCAGTACTTC. Protein: CASSPRGGAETQYF. Filled out from reference TRBV18 and TRBJ2-5, the complete variable domain reads NAGVMQNPRHLVRRRGQEARLRCSPMKGHSHVYWYRQLPEEGLKFMVYLQKENIIDESGMPKERFSAEFPKEGPSILRIQQVVRGDSAAYFCASSPRGGAETQYFGPGTRLLVL.

DNA for the CDR3: TGCGCCAGCAGCCAAGATGCCAGGTCTCTTAATGAAAAACTGTTTTTT. This codes for CASSQDARSLNEKLFF. The chain has TRBV4-1 and TRBJ1-4; D gene ambiguous. Looked up from germline, CDR1 is MGHRA and CDR2 is YSYEKL. Trimming left V 0 bases short and J 4 bases short, with 12 bases between. The length of the CDR3 is 16 residues.

This chain links TRBV7-2 with TRBJ2-7, with 7 bases that match TRBD2. Losses at the gene ends were 0 bases for V and 0 bases for J; bases not matched to a gene: 2. This CDR3 comprises 15 residues. Germline V gene lookup returns CDR1 SGHTA and CDR2 FQGNSA. The CDR3 reads CASSLAGGSSYEQYF. DNA of the CDR3: TGTGCCAGCAGCTTAGCGGGGGGGTCCTCCTACGAGCAGTACTTC. The full variable domain, with the rest looked up from reference TRBV7-2 and TRBJ2-7, is GAGVSQSPSNKVTEKGKDVELRCDPISGHTALYWYRQSLGQGLEFLIYFQGNSAPDKSGLPSDRFSAERTGGSVSTLTIQRTQQEDSAVYLCASSLAGGSSYEQYFGPGTRLTVT.

The gene calls are TRBV6-5 and TRBJ1-1; TRBD1 might be the D (5 bases). The CDR3 is made up of 15 amino acids. V was trimmed by 6 bases and J by 2 bases, leaving 16 bases between them. In germline, CDR1 is MNHEY, CDR2 SVGAGI. CDR3 amino acids: CASSLHPTVNTEAFF. The DNA of the CDR3 is TGTGCCAGCAGCCTACACCCGACAGTCAACACTGAAGCTTTCTTT.

This clone was seen a handful of times. The CDR3 is CASSLVGGDQPQHF. CDR3 bases: TGTGCCAGCAGCTTAGTTGGGGGGGATCAGCCCCAGCATTTT. This chain joins TRBV7-2 and TRBJ1-5, with a tentative D call TRBD1 (5 bases). Trimming left V 1 base short and J 5 bases short, with 9 bases between. The CDR3 is 14 residues long. Germline CDR1 SGHTA, CDR2 FQGNSA.

The chain couples TRBV7-9 to TRBJ2-5; tentative D call: TRBD2 (7 bases). The CDR3 extends over 14 amino acids. Germline lookup yields CDR1 SEHNR and CDR2 FQNEAQ (reference sequence). V lost 4 bases and J lost 5, with 14 bases in between. The CDR3 is CASSSGGLRETQYF. The CDR3 DNA reads TGTGCCAGCAGCTCCGGGGGGCTCCGGGAGACCCAGTACTTC.

The rearrangement links TRBV19 to TRBJ1-2; no firm D call. The ends were cut back, 1 base at V and 6 bases at J, with 9 bases in the middle. This CDR3 is built from 13 residues. Germline assignment: CDR1 LNHDA and CDR2 SQIVND (reference sequence). The CDR3 region has the DNA TGTGCCAGTAGTATAGGCCCGGGTGATGGCTACACCTTC. Encoded protein: CASSIGPGDGYTF.

The V and J genes are TRBV2 and TRBJ2-4; possibly TRBD1 for D (6 bases). This CDR3 spans 14 amino acids. V shed 5 bases and J shed 0 bases, with 8 bases lying between them. Germline values: CDR1 SNHLY, CDR2 FYNNEI. The chain's CDR3 is CASSKQGAKNIQYF. Here the CDR3 DNA reads TGTGCCAGCAGTAAACAGGGAGCCAAAAACATTCAGTACTTC.

The rearrangement links TRBV9 to TRBJ1-5, with D tentatively TRBD1 (6 bases). Between the trimmed V and J ends, which lost 0 bases and 7 bases, there was a span of 11 bases. The CDR3 is 14 amino acids. CDR1 is SGDLS, CDR2 YYNGEE, per germline. The CDR3 DNA is TGTGCCAGCAGCGTAGGAACAGGGTGGCAGCCCCAGCATTTT. As protein: CASSVGTGWQPQHF.

The chain uses TRBV18 and TRBJ2-7; 8 bases fit TRBD1. J was trimmed by 5 bases and V by 6 bases; bases with no gene match: 12. Germline V gene sequence: CDR1 KGHSH, CDR2 LQKENI. This CDR3 spans 15 amino acids. This CDR3 is CASSLTARGPNEQYF. In DNA form, the CDR3 reads TGTGCCAGCTCCCTTACCGCCAGGGGGCCAAACGAGCAGTACTTC. The full variable domain, its missing parts supplied by reference TRBV18 and TRBJ2-7, is NAGVMQNPRHLVRRRGQEARLRCSPMKGHSHVYWYRQLPEEGLKFMVYLQKENIIDESGMPKERFSAEFPKEGPSILRIQQVVRGDSAAYFCASSLTARGPNEQYFGPGTRLTVT.

CDR3 residues: CASSPLGGMDTQYF. In DNA form, the CDR3 reads TGTGCCAGCTCACCACTCGGGGGTATGGATACGCAGTATTTT. This sequence joins TRBV18 and TRBJ2-3; TRBD2 might be the D (6 bases). In germline, CDR1 is KGHSH, CDR2 LQKENI. V dropped 1 base and J dropped 6 bases, with 11 bases sitting between them. The CDR3 consists of 14 residues.

The rearrangement links TRBV4-1 to TRBJ2-2; 7 bases are a match to TRBD2. The CDR3 loop spans 17 amino acids. V lost 4 bases, J lost 2 bases, and 10 bases stayed unmatched. The germline V gene encodes CDR1 MGHRA and CDR2 YSYEKL. CDR3 nucleotides: TGCGCCAGCAGCCCAACTCCCCGGGACTACAACACCGGGGAGCTGTTTTTT. It codes for CASSPTPRDYNTGELFF.

V is TRBV18 and J is TRBJ1-1, with a weak D call TRBD1 (6 bases). The V end was cut by 3 bases, the J end by 1 base, with 12 bases between. This CDR3 contains 15 residues. Germline loops: CDR1 KGHSH, CDR2 LQKENI. The CDR3 DNA reads as TGTGCCAGCTCACCTAGGACAGTGCCGAACACTGAAGCTTTCTTT. This translates into CASSPRTVPNTEAFF. Variable domain in full (rest from reference TRBV18 and TRBJ1-1): NAGVMQNPRHLVRRRGQEARLRCSPMKGHSHVYWYRQLPEEGLKFMVYLQKENIIDESGMPKERFSAEFPKEGPSILRIQQVVRGDSAAYFCASSPRTVPNTEAFFGQGTRLTVV.

Written as DNA, the CDR3 is TGTGCCTGGAGGGTTGACCAATACGCCAGGGGATCAGATACGCAGTATTTT. This gives the protein CAWRVDQYARGSDTQYF. V and J are TRBV30 and TRBJ2-3, with D possibly matching TRBD1 (6 bases). Per germline, CDR1 GTSNPN and CDR2 SVGIG (reference sequence). Trimming pared 3 bases from V and 4 bases from J, leaving 23 bases between. The CDR3 totals 17 residues.

The V call is TRBV12-5, the J call TRBJ1-6, with TRBD1 matching 8 bases. Germline V CDR1 and CDR2: LGHNT, FRNRAP. Unmatched junction bases numbered 12, after V lost 3 bases and J lost 5 bases. The CDR3 has 18 residues. The CDR3 nucleotides read TGTGCTAGTGGTTTCTACTTACGCGGGACAGGTGATAATTCACCCCTCCACTTT. Protein product: CASGFYLRGTGDNSPLHF.

The V gene is TRBV9, the J gene TRBJ2-1, with 7 bases fitting TRBD2. CDR1 and CDR2 from the germline V gene are SGDLS and YYNGEE. V trimming: 0 bases; J trimming: 0 bases; junction bases outside the gene matches: 3. The CDR3 sequence is 16 residues long. The CDR3 spells CASSVDGGSSYNEQFF. The DNA for the CDR3 is TGTGCCAGCAGCGTAGACGGCGGGAGCTCCTACAATGAGCAGTTCTTC. Drawing the rest from reference TRBV9 and TRBJ2-1, the complete variable domain is DSGVTQTPKHLITATGQRVTLRCSPRSGDLSVYWYQQSLDQGLQFLIQYYNGEERAKGNILERFSAQQFPDLHSELNLSSLELGDSALYFCASSVDGGSSYNEQFFGPGTRLTVL.

This chain links TRBV5-4 with TRBJ2-2, with TRBD2 matching over 9 bases. V lost 4 bases, J lost 7 bases, and 11 bases stayed unmatched. The germline gives CDR1 SGHNT, CDR2 YYREEE (reference sequence). The CDR3 spans 16 residues. The chain's CDR3 is CASSVLWRGGIGELFF. As DNA, the CDR3 is TGTGCCAGCAGCGTCCTATGGCGGGGGGGCATCGGGGAGCTGTTTTTT.